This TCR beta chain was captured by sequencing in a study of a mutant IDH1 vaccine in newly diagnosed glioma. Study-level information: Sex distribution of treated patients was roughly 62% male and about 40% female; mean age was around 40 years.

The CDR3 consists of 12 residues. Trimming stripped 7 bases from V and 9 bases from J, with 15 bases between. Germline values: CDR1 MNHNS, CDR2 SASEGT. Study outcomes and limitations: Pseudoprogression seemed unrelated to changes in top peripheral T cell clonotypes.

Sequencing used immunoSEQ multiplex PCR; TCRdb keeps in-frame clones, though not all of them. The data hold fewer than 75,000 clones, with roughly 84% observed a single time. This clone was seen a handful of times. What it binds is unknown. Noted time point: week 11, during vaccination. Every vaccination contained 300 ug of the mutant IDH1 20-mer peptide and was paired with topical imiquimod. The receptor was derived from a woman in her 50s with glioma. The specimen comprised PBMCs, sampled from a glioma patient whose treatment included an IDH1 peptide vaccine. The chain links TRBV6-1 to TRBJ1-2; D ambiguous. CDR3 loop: CASTSGPGSYTF. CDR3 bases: TGTGCCAGCACCTCGGGCCCGGGGAGCTACACCTTC.